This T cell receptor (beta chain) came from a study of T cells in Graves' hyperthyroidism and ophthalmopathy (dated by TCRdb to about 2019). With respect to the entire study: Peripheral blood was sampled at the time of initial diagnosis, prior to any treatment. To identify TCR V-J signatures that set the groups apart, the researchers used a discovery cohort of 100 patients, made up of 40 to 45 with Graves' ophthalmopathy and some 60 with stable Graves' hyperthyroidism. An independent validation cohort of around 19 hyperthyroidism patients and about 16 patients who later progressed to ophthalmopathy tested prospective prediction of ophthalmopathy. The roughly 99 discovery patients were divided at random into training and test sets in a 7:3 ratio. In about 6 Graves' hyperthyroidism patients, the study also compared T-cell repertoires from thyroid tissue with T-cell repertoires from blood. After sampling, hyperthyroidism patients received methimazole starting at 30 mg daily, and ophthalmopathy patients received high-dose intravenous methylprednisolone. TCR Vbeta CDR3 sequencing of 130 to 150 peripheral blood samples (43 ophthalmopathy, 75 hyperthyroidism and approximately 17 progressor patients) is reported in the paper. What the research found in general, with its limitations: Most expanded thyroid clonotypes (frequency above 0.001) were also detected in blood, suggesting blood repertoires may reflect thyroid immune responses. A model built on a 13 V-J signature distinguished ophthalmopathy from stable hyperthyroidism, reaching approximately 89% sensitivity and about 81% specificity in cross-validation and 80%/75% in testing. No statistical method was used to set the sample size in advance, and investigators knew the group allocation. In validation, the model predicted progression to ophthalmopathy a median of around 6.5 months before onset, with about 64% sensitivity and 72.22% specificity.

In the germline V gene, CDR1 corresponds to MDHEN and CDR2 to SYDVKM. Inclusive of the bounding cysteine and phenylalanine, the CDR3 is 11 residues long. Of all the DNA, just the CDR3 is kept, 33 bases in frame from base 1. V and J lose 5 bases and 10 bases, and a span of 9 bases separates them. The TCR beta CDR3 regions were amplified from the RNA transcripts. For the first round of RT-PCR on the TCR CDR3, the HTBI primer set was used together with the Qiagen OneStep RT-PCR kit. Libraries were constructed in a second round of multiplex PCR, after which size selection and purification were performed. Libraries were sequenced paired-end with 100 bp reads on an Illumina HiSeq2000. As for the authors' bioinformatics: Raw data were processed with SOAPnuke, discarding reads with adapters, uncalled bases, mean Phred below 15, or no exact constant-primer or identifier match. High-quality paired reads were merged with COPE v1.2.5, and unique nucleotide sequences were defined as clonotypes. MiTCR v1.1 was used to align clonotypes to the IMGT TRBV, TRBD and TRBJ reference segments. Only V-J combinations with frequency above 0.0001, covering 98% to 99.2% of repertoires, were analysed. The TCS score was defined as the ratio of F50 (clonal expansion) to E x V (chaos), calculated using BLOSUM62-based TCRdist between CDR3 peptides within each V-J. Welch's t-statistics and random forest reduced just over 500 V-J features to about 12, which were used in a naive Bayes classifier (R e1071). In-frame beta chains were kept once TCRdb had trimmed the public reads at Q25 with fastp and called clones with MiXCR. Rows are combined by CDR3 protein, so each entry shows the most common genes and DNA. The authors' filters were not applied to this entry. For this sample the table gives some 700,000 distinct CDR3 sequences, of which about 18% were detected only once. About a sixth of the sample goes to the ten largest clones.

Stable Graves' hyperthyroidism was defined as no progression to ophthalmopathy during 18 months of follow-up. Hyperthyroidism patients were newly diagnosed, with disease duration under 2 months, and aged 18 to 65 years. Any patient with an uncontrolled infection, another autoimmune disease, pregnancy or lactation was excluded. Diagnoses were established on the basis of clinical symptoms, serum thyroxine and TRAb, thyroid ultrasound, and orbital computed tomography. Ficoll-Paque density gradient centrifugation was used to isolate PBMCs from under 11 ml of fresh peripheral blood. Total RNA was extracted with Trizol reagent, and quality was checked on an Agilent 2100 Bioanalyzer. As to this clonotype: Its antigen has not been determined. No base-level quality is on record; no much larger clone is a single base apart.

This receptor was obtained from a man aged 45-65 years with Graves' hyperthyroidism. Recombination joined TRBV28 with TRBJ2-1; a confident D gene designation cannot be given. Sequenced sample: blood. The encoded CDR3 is CASSASLEQFF. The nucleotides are TGTGCCAGCAGTGCGAGCCTCGAGCAGTTCTTC.